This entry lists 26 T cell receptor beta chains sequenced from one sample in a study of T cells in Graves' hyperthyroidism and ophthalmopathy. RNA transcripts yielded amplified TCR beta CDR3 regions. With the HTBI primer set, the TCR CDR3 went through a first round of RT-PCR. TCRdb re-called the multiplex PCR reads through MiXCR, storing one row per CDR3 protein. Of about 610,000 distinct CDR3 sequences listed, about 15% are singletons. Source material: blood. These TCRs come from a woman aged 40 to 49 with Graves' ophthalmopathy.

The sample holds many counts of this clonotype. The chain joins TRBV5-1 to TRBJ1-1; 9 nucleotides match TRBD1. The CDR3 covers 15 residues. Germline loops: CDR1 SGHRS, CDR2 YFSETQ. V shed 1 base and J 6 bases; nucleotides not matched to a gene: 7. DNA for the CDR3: TGCGCCAGCAGCTTGACACCGGGACAGGGCGCTGAAGCTTTCTTT. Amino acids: CASSLTPGQGAEAFF.

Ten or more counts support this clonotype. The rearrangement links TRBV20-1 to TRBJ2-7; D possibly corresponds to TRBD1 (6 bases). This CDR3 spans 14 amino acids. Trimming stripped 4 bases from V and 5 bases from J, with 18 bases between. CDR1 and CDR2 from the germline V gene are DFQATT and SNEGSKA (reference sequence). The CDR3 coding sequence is TGCAGTGCTACGGCCGGGACCTCAGGGGACGAGCAGTACTTC. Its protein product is CSATAGTSGDEQYF.

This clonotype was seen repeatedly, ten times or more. The CDR3 DNA follows: TGTGCCAGCAGCCAAACAGGGGGCACTGAAGCTTTCTTT. Its translation: CASSQTGGTEAFF. V usage is TRBV12-3 or TRBV12-4 and J usage is TRBJ1-1; 8 nucleotides match TRBD1. With V trimmed by 6 bases and J by 4 bases, 4 bases remained unmatched. This CDR3 region has 13 residues.

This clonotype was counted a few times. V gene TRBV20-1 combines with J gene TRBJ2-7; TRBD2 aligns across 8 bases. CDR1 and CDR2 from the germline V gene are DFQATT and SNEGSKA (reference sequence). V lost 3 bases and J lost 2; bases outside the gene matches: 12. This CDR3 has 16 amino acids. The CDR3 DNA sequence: TGCAGTGCTAGGTCAATAGCGGGAAGGGGTCCCTACGAGCAGTACTTC. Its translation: CSARSIAGRGPYEQYF.

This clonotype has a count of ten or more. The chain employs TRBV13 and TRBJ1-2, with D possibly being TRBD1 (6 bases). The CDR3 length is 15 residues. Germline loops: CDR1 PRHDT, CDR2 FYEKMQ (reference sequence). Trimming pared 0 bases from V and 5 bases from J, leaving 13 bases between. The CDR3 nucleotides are TGTGCCAGCAGCTTAGGCCTAGGACAGCTTTATGGCTACACCTTC. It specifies CASSLGLGQLYGYTF.

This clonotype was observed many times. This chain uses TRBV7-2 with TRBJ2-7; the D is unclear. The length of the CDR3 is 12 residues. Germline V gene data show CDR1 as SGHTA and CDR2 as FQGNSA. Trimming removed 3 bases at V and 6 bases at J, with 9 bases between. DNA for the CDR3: TGTGCCAGCAGCTTGAGAAGTGTCGAGCAGTACTTC. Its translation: CASSLRSVEQYF.

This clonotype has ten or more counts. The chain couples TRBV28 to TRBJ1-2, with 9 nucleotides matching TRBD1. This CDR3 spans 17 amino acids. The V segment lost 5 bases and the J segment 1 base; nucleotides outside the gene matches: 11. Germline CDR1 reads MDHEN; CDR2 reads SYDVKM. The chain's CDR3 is CASSRETGGSYNYGYTF. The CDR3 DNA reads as TGTGCCAGCAGTCGAGAAACAGGGGGCTCGTATAACTATGGCTACACCTTC.

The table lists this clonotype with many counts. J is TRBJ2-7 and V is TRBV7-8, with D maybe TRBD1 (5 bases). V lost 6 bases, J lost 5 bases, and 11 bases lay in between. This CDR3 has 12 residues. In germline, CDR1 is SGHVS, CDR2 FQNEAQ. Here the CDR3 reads CASRGDSHEQYF. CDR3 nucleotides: TGTGCCAGCAGGGGCGACAGCCACGAGCAGTACTTC.

CDR3 bases: TGTGCCAGCAGCACGGGGGGAGCCAAAAACATTCAGTACTTC. Translation gives CASSTGGAKNIQYF. The chain uses TRBV12-3 or TRBV12-4 and TRBJ2-4; TRBD2 matches at 7 bases. V trimming: 6 bases; J trimming: 0 bases; junction bases outside the gene matches: 2. The CDR3 spans 14 residues.

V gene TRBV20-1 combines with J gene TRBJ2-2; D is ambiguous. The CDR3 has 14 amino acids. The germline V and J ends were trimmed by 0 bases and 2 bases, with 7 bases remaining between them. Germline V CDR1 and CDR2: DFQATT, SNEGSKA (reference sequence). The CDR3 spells CSARDTDNTGELFF. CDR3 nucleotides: TGCAGTGCTAGAGATACCGATAACACCGGGGAGCTGTTTTTT.

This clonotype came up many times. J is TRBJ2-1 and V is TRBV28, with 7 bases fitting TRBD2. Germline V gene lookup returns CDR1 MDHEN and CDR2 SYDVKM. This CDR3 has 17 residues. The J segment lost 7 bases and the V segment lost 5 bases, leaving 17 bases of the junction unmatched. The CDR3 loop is CASSPESGAAFYNEQFF. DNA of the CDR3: TGTGCCAGCAGTCCTGAAAGCGGGGCGGCGTTTTATAATGAGCAGTTCTTC.

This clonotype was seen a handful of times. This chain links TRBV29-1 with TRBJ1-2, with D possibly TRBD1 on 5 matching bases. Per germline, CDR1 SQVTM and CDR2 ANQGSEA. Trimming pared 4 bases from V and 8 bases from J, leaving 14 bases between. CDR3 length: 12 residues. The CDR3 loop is CSVGGVSDGYTF. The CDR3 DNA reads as TGCAGCGTTGGAGGGGTTAGTGACGGCTACACCTTC.

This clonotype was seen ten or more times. The CDR3 here is CASQTQNTIYF. Here the CDR3 DNA reads TGTGCCAGCCAAACCCAGAACACCATATATTTT. The chain has TRBV12-3 or TRBV12-4 and TRBJ1-3, with D uncertain. The CDR3 spans 11 residues. Trimming stripped 8 bases from V and 7 bases from J, with 9 bases between.

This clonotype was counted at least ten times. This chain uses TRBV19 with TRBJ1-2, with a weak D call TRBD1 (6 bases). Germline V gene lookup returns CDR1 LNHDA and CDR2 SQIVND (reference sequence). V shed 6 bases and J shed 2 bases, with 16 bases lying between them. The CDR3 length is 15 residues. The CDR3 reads CASRVVPRGNYGYTF. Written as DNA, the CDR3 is TGTGCCAGTAGGGTTGTCCCGAGGGGGAACTATGGCTACACCTTC. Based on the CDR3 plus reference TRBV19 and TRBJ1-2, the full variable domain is DGGITQSPKYLFRKEGQNVTLSCEQNLNHDAMYWYRQDPGQGLRLIYYSQIVNDFQKGDIAEGYSVSREKKESFPLTVTSAQKNPTAFYLCASRVVPRGNYGYTFGSGTRLTVV.

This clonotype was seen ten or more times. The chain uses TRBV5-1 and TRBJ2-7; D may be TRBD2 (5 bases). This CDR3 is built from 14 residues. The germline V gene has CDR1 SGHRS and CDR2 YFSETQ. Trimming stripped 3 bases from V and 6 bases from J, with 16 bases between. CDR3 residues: CASSSNLLGGEQYF. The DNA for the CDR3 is TGCGCCAGCAGCTCGAATTTACTAGGAGGCGAGCAGTACTTC.

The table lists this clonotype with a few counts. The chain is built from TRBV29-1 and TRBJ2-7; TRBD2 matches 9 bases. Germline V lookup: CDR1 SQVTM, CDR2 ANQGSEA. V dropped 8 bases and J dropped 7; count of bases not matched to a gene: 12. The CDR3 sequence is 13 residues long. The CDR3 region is CSTQREAEGEQYF. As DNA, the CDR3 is TGCAGCACTCAGCGGGAGGCCGAGGGGGAGCAGTACTTC.

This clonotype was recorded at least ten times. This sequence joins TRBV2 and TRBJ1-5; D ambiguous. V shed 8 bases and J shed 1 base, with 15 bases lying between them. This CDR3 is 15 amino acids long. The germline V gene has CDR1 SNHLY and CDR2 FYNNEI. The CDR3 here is CASYERAGSNQPQHF. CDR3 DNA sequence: TGTGCCAGCTACGAGAGGGCTGGAAGCAATCAGCCCCAGCATTTT.

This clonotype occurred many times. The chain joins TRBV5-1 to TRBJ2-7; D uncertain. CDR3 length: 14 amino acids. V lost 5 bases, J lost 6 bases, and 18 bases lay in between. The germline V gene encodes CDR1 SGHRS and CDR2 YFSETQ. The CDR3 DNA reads TGCGCCAGCAGATTTTCGGAAGGCCTGGGCGAGCAGTACTTC. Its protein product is CASRFSEGLGEQYF.

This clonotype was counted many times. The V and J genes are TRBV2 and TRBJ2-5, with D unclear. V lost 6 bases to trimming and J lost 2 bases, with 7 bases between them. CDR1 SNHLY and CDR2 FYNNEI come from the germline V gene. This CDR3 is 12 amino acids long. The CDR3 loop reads CASRPRQETQYF. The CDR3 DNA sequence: TGTGCCAGCAGACCAAGGCAAGAGACCCAGTACTTC.

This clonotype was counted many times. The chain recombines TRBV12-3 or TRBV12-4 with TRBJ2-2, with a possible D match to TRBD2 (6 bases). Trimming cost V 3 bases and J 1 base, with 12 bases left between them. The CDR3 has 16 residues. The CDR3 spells CASSFGLTENTGELFF. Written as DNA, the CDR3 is TGTGCCAGCAGTTTCGGACTAACCGAGAACACCGGGGAGCTGTTTTTT.

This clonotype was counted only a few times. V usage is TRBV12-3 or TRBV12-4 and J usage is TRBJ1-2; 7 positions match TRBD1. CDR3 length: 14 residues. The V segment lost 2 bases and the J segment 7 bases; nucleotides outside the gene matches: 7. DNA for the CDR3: TGTGCCAGCAGTTTAAAGGTCAGGGGGGTTGGCTACACCTTC. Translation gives CASSLKVRGVGYTF.

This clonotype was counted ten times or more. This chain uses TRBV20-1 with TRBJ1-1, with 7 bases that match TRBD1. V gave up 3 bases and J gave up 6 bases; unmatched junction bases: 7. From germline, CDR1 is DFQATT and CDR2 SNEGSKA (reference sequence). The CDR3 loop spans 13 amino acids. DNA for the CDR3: TGCAGTGCTAGGGAGACAGGGAGGGCTGAAGCTTTCTTT. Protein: CSARETGRAEAFF.

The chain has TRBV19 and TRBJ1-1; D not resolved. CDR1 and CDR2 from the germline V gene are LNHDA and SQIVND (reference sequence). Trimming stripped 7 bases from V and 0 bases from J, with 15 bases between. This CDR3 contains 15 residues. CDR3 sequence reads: CASMEGDPMNTEAFF. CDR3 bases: TGTGCCAGTATGGAAGGAGACCCCATGAACACTGAAGCTTTCTTT.

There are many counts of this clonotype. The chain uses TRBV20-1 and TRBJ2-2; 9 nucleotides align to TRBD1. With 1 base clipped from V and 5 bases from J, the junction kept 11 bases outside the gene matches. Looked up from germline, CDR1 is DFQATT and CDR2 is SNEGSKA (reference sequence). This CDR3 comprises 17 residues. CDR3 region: CSARAGPGTGTTGELFF. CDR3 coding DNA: TGCAGTGCTAGAGCTGGTCCCGGGACAGGGACGACCGGGGAGCTGTTTTTT.

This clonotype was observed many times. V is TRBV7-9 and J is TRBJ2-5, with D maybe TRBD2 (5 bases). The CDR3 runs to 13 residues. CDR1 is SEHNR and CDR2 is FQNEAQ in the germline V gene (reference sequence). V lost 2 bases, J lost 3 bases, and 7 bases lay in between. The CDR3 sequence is CASSLLAKETQYF. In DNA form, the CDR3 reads TGTGCCAGCAGCTTACTAGCAAAAGAGACCCAGTACTTC.

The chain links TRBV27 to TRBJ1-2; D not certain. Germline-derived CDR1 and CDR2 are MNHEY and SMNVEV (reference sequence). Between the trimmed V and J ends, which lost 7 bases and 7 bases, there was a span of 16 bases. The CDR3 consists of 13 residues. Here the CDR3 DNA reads TGTGCCAGCACCCGCCACCGGGGAGGTGGCTACACCTTC. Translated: CASTRHRGGGYTF.